A selection of T cell receptor beta chains follows, all from one sample in a study of beta chain features in type 1 diabetes. Some clones are missing from TCRdb's copy, which holds only in-frame ones; the method was immunoSEQ multiplex PCR. Of about 620,000 clones in the sample, roughly 15% were seen once. The specimen was naive CD4+ T cells from blood. These receptors came from a man younger than 35 in good health. CDR3s leave out the opening cysteine and the closing phenylalanine or tryptophan. Fields, in order: V gene, clone size, CDR3 length, CDR3 protein. Only some rows state a clone size, as once, few, many or a class for expanded clones.

>TRBV29-1|few|9
SVAVTGELF
>TRBV5-1|few|13
ASSHGYPLLDEQY
>TRBV5-1|few|13
ASSLAGRVQETQY
>TRBV2|few|12
ASSDASGAYEQY
>TRBV4-1|few|13
ASSQPGRTKNIQY
>TRBV5-1|few|12
ASSFGRAGETQY
>TRBV7-8|-|14
ASLSEAARSGNTIY
>TRBV29-1|few|11
SVGGGSRYEQY
>TRBV28|few|13
ASSLGGRAGGEAF
>TRBV15|-|12
ATSKTGISYEQY
>TRBV6-6|-|14
ASSYQSGTSYSPLH
>TRBV28|few|15
ASSFRRVMRAKNIQY
>TRBV18|-|13
ASSPGLANTGELF
>TRBV14|-|14
ASSQDGAGRFNEQF
>TRBV4-3|-|12
ASSHPGQGGEQF
>TRBV19|-|14
ASRAPLGQTFRRQF
>TRBV4-1|-|9
ASSQRNGYT
>TRBV15|-|16
ATSRDSAYQGARTEAF
>TRBV7-2|-|14
ASSNPASSGANVLT
>TRBV7-6|-|10
ASSSPQETQY
>TRBV14|few|13
ASSQFRSTRETQY
>TRBV15|-|14
ATSRLGLAAHNEQF
>TRBV9|-|14
ASSVASVRRNTEAF
>TRBV19|-|15
ASSVGHLGPHTGELF
>TRBV28|-|13
ASSRQGTRHNEQF
>TRBV4-1|few|13
ASSYPGQGRYEQY
>TRBV27|few|12
ASSLLPVNTEAF
>TRBV2|-|13
ASRPTTSAHNEQF
>TRBV27|-|10
ASSLRGGEQY
>TRBV4-3|few|12
ASSREPSYNEQF
>TRBV28|-|13
ASSSTGELGYGYT
>TRBV18|few|12
ASSPNLANYEQY
>TRBV7-9|-|13
ASSLAQGARYEQY
>TRBV10-3|few|11
AISEFGGYGYT
>TRBV13|-|9
ASSFDTEAF
>TRBV30|few|14
AWSIGLAGPQETQY
>TRBV28|-|13
ASRPGTGRNYGYT
>TRBV7-2|-|12
ASSFPSGYNEQF
>TRBV30|-|13
AWSVRAGAGDTQY
>TRBV6-6|-|14
ASSLSTTILGETQY
>TRBV13|few|16
ASSPRTSGSTMSSEQY
>TRBV29-1|-|11
SVGTRISYEQY
>TRBV11-3|-|11
ASSPSGAYEQY
>TRBV11-2|few|16
ASSLDRGRGLANYGYT